This T cell receptor beta chain was obtained from a study of T cells expressing NK-cell markers. Study in general: Repertoire data for TCR beta were derived from sorted T cells (CD3+CD56+NKG2C+, CD3+CD56+NKG2C- and CD3+CD56-NKG2C+). Seven of the eight sequenced donors were classified as HCMV-seropositive, and one was classified as seronegative. Points from the study as a whole: About 1.0-8% of CD8+ T cells in over five donors belonged to dominant NKG2C+ clonotypes.

Note on this clonotype: Antigen: not known.

The CDR3 runs 16 residues. Per the germline V gene, CDR1 is MNHEY and CDR2 is SVGAGI. After re-calling the 5' RACE reads, TCRdb lists one entry per CDR3 protein, DNA absent. The sample holds about 260,000 distinct CDR3 sequences. The sequencing input was blood T cells: a sorted CD56 or NKG2C T cell subset, CD4+ or CD8+ T cells, or bulk PBMC T cells (not recorded which). The chain employs TRBV6-5 and TRBJ2-2; the D call from TCRdb, TRBD1, cannot be confirmed without DNA. This receptor was obtained from a woman aged 18-69 years in good health. The CDR3 is CASSYFPGQNTGELFF.